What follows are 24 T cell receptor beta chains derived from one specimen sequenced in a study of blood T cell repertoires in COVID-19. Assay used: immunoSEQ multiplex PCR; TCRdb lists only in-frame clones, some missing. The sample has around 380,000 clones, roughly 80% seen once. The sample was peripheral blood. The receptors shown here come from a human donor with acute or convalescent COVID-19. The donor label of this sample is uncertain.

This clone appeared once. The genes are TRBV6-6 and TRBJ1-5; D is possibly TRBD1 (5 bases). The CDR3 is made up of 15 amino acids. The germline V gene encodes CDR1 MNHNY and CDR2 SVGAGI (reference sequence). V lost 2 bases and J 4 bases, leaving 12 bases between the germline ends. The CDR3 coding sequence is TGTGCCAGCAGTTACCCTGGGGCAGGGAATCAGCCCCAGCATTTT. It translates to CASSYPGAGNQPQHF.

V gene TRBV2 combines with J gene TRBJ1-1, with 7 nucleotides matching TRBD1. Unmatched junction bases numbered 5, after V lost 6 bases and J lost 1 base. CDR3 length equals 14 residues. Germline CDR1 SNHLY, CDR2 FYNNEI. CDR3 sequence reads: CASRTDRPNTEAFF. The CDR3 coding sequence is TGTGCCAGCAGGACGGACAGGCCGAACACTGAAGCTTTCTTT.

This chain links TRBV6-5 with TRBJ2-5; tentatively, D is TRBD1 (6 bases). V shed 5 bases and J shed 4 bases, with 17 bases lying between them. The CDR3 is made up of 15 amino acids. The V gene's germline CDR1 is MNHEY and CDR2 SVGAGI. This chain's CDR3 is CASSTHRVGSETQYF. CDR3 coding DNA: TGTGCCAGCAGTACCCACAGGGTCGGTTCAGAGACCCAGTACTTC.

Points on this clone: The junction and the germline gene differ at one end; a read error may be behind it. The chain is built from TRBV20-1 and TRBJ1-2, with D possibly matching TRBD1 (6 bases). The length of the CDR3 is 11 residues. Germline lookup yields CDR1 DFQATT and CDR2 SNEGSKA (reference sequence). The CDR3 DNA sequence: TGCAGTGCTAGCAGCTCGTCGGGACATTACTTC. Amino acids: CSASSSSGHYF.

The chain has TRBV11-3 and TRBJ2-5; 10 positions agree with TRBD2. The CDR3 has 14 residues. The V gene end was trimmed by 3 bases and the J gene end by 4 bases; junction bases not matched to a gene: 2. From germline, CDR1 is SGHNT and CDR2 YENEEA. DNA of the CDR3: TGTGCCAGCAGCTTCAGCGGGGGGGGAGAGACCCAGTACTTC. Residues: CASSFSGGGETQYF.

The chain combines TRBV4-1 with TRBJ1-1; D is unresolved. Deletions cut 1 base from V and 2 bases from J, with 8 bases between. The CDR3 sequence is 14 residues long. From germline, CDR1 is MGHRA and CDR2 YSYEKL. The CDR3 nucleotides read TGCGCCAGCAGCCAAGTGCGGTATAACACTGAAGCTTTCTTT. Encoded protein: CASSQVRYNTEAFF.

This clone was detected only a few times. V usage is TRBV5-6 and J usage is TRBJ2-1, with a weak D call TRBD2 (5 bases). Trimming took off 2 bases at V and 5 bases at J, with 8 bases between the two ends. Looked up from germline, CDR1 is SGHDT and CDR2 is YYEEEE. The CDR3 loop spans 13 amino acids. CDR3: CASSFEGDNEQFF. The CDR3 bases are TGTGCCAGCAGCTTTGAGGGAGACAATGAGCAGTTCTTC.

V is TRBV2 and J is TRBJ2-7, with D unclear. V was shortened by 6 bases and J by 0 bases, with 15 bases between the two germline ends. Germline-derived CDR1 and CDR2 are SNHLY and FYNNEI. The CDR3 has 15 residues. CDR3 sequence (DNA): TGTGCCAGCAGGAGGAATTCCCCACCCTCCTACGAGCAGTACTTC. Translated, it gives CASRRNSPPSYEQYF.

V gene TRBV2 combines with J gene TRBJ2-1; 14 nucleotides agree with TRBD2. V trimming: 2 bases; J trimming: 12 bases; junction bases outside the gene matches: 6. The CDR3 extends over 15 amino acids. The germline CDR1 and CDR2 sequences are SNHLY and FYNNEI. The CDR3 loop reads CASSELGLAGGPQFF. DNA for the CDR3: TGTGCCAGCAGTGAACTAGGACTAGCGGGAGGTCCGCAGTTCTTC.

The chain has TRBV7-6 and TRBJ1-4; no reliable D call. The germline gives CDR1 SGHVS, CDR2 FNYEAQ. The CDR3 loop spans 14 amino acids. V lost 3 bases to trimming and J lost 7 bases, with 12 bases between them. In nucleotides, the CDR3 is TGTGCCAGCAGCTTGGACCGGCGGGGTGAAAAACTGTTTTTT. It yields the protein CASSLDRRGEKLFF.

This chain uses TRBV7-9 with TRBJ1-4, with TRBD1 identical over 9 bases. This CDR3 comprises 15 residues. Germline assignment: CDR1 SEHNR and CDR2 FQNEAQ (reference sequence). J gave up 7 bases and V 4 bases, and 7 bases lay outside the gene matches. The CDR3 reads CASSYPGTGSEKLFF. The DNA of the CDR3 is TGTGCCAGCAGCTACCCCGGGACAGGGTCTGAAAAACTGTTTTTT.

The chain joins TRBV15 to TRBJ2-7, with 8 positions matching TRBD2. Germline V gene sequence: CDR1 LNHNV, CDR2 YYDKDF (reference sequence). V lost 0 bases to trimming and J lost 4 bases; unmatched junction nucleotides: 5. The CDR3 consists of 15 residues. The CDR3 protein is CATSRDVAGGYEQYF. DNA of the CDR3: TGTGCCACCAGCAGAGATGTGGCGGGAGGTTACGAGCAGTACTTC. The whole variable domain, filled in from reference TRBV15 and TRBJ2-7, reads DAMVIQNPRYQVTQFGKPVTLSCSQTLNHNVMYWYQQKSSQAPKLLFHYYDKDFNNEADTPDNFQSRRPNTSFCFLDIRSPGLGDTAMYLCATSRDVAGGYEQYFGPGTRLTVT.

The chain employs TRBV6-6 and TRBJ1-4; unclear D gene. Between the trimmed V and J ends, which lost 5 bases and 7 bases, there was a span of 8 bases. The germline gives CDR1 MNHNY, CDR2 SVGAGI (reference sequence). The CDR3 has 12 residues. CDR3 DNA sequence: TGTGCCAGCAGTCCCGGGAGTGAAAAACTGTTTTTT. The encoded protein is CASSPGSEKLFF.

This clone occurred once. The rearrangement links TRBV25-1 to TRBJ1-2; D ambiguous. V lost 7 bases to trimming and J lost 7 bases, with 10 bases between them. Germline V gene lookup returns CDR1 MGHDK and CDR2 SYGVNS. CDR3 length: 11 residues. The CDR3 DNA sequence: TGTGCCAGCACCCACGGAGTTGGCTACACCTTC. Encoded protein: CASTHGVGYTF.

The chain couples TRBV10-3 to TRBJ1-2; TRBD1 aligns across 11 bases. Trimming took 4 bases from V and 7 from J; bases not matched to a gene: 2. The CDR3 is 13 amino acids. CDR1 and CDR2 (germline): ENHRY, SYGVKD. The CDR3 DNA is TGTGCCATCAGTGGGACAGGGGGCCGTGGCTACACCTTC. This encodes CAISGTGGRGYTF.

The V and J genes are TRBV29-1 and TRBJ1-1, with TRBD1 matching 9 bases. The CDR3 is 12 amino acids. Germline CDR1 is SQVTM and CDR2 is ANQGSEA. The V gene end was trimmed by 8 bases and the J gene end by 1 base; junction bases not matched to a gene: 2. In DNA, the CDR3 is TGCAGCACGACAGGGGGGAACACTGAAGCTTTCTTT. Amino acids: CSTTGGNTEAFF.

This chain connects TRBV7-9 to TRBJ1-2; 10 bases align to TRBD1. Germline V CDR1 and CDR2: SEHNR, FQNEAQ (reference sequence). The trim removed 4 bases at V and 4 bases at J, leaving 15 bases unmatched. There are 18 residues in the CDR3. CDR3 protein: CASSSAGTGVSVSYGYTF. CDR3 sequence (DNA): TGTGCCAGCAGCTCAGCCGGGACAGGGGTTAGTGTAAGCTATGGCTACACCTTC.

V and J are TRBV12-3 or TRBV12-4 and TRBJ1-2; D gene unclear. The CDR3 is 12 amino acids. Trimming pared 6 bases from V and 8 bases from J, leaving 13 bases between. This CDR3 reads CASSPSGGGYTF. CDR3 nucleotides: TGTGCCAGCAGCCCCTCGGGAGGGGGCTACACCTTC.

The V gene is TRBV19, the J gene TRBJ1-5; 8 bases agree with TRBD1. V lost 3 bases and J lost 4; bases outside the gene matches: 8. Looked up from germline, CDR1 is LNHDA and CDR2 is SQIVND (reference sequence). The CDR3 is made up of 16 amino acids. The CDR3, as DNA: TGTGCCAGTAGTATGTTTATGGACAGGGAAAATCAGCCCCAGCATTTT. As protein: CASSMFMDRENQPQHF.

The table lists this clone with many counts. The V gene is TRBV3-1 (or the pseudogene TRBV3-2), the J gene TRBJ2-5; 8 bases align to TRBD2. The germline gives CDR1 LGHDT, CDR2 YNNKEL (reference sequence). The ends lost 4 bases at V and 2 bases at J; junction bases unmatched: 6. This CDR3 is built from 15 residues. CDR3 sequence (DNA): TGTGCCAGCAGCCGGGCGGGAGGCAAACAAGAGACCCAGTACTTC. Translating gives CASSRAGGKQETQYF.

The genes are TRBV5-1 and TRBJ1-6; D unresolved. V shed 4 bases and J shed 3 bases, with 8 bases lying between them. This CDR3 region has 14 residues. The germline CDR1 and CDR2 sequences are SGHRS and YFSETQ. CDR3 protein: CASSIESYNSPLHF. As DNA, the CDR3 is TGCGCCAGCAGCATAGAGAGCTATAATTCACCCCTCCACTTT.

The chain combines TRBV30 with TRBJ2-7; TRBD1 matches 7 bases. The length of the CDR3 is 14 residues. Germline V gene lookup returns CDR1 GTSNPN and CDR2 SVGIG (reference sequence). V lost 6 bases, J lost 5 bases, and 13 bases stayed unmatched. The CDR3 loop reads CACQGQANGNEQYF. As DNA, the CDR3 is TGTGCCTGTCAAGGACAGGCGAACGGCAACGAGCAGTACTTC. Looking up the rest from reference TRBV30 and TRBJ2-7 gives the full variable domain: SQTIHQWPATLVQPVGSPLSLECTVEGTSNPNLYWYRQAAGRGLQLLFYSVGIGQISSEVPQNLSASRPQDRQFILSSKKLLLSDSGFYLCACQGQANGNEQYFGPGTRLTVT.

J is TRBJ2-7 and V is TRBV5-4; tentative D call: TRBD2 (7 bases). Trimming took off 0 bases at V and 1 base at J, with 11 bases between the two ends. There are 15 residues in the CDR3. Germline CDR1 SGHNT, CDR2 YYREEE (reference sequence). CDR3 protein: CASSLVGGASYEQYF. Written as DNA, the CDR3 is TGTGCCAGCAGCTTGGTAGGGGGGGCGTCCTACGAGCAGTACTTC. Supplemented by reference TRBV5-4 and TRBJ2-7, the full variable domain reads ETGVTQSPTHLIKTRGQQVTLRCSSQSGHNTVSWYQQALGQGPQFIFQYYREEENGRGNFPPRFSGLQFPNYSSELNVNALELDDSALYLCASSLVGGASYEQYFGPGTRLTVT.

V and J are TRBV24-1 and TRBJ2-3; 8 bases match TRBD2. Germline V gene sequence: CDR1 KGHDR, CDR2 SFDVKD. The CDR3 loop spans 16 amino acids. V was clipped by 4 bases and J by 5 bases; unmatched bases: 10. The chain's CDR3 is CATSDPHGGAGDTQYF. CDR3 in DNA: TGTGCCACCAGTGACCCGCACGGGGGGGCCGGAGATACGCAGTATTTT.